These 27 T cell receptor beta chains share one sample of origin, sequenced in a study of CD8 T cells in ankylosing spondylitis. The study, taken as a whole, reports: Ankylosing spondylitis blood seemed to carry a telltale TCR beta motif made of several highly homologous variants.

Their antigen targets remain unknown. In TCRdb, the 5' RACE reads were re-called with MiXCR into one record per CDR3 protein. The sample shows hundreds of thousands of distinct CDR3 sequences, about an eighth of them seen only once. The specimen sequenced was blood, either unsorted or a sorted T cell fraction (not recorded which). The receptors derive from a male donor with ankylosing spondylitis.

This clonotype was counted ten times or more. The chain employs TRBV20-1 and TRBJ2-1; 8 bases are shared with TRBD2. CDR3 length equals 13 residues. The ends lost 4 bases at V and 6 bases at J; junction bases unmatched: 5. Germline assignment: CDR1 DFQATT and CDR2 SNEGSKA (reference sequence). CDR3 sequence reads: CSATREGGNEQFF. CDR3 nucleotide sequence: TGCAGTGCTACCCGGGAGGGGGGCAATGAGCAGTTCTTC.

This clonotype has a count of ten or more. The V and J genes are TRBV18 and TRBJ2-3; D not certain. The CDR3 length is 12 residues. The V gene lost 3 bases and the J gene lost 4 bases, with 5 bases spanning the gap. CDR1 is KGHSH and CDR2 is LQKENI in the germline V gene. The CDR3 DNA reads TGTGCCAGCTCACCGACCGCAGATACGCAGTATTTT. It codes for CASSPTADTQYF.

DNA of the CDR3: TGTGCCAGCAGTTACTACAGGGCTTACAATGAGCAGTTCTTC. Translated, it gives CASSYYRAYNEQFF. The V and J genes are TRBV6-2 or TRBV6-3 and TRBJ2-1, with D tentatively TRBD1 (6 bases). Trimming cost V 1 base and J 4 bases, with 8 bases left between them. Germline-derived CDR1 and CDR2 are MNHEY and SVGEGT. This CDR3 comprises 14 residues.

This clonotype appeared many times. The chain is built from TRBV5-1 and TRBJ1-4, with no clear D. Germline V gene lookup returns CDR1 SGHRS and CDR2 YFSETQ. The CDR3 is 18 amino acids. Trimming took off 1 base at V and 0 bases at J, with 16 bases between the two ends. The CDR3, as DNA: TGCGCCAGCAGCTTGTCGGGTTTTCGTATCTCAACTAATGAAAAACTGTTTTTT. This codes for CASSLSGFRISTNEKLFF.

This clonotype was recorded a few times. The chain couples TRBV20-1 to TRBJ1-6, with D possibly being TRBD1 (6 bases). CDR1 and CDR2 (germline): DFQATT, SNEGSKA (reference sequence). This CDR3 spans 13 amino acids. V was shortened by 6 bases and J by 7 bases, with 13 bases between the two germline ends. CDR3: CSASGTTNSPLHF. The CDR3 DNA sequence: TGCAGTGCCTCCGGGACAACCAATTCACCCCTCCACTTT.

This clonotype was recorded at least ten times. V and J are TRBV5-1 and TRBJ2-1, with D hard to call. Germline V gene data show CDR1 as SGHRS and CDR2 as YFSETQ. The CDR3 has 12 residues. V was cut by 6 bases and J by 5 bases, with 9 bases left in between. The CDR3 DNA sequence: TGCGCCAGCATGGAACAGAACAATGAGCAGTTCTTC. Translating gives CASMEQNNEQFF.

The DNA for the CDR3 is TGTGCCAGCAGCCCCGACCGCAGCTCCTACGAGCAGTACGTC. It is translated as CASSPDRSSYEQYV. The chain is built from TRBV7-2 and TRBJ2-7; D ambiguous. The germline V and J ends were trimmed by 5 bases and 0 bases, with 11 bases remaining between them. This CDR3 is built from 14 residues. The germline V gene has CDR1 SGHTA and CDR2 FQGNSA.

The CDR3 DNA follows: TGCAGCGTTTCGTCAGATACTGGGGCCAACGTCCTGACTTTC. It is translated as CSVSSDTGANVLTF. The V call is TRBV29-1, the J call TRBJ2-6; D is undetermined. The CDR3 is made up of 14 amino acids. V shed 5 bases and J shed 2 bases, with 10 bases lying between them. From germline, CDR1 is SQVTM and CDR2 ANQGSEA.

This clonotype was counted many times. J is TRBJ1-3 and V is TRBV29-1, with 11 bases aligning to TRBD1. The trim removed 4 bases at V and 0 bases at J, leaving 8 bases unmatched. The CDR3 has 17 amino acids. Looked up from germline, CDR1 is SQVTM and CDR2 is ANQGSEA. The CDR3 reads CSVAFPDRGPSGNTIYF. CDR3 nucleotides: TGCAGCGTTGCGTTTCCGGACAGGGGGCCCTCTGGAAACACCATATATTTT.

This clonotype was observed a handful of times. The chain employs TRBV9 and TRBJ2-1, with D possibly TRBD2 on 5 matching bases. The CDR3 consists of 12 residues. Trimming removed 4 bases at V and 15 bases at J, with 17 bases between. Per the germline V gene, CDR1 is SGDLS and CDR2 is YYNGEE. The CDR3 sequence is CASSSHGRAVFF. As DNA, the CDR3 is TGTGCCAGCAGCTCCCACGGGCGAGCGGTGTTCTTC.

V is TRBV7-2 and J is TRBJ1-6, with unresolved D. Germline CDR1 is SGHTA and CDR2 is FQGNSA. This CDR3 contains 15 residues. With 3 bases removed from V and 7 bases from J, the gap between germline ends came to 13 bases. The CDR3 DNA reads TGTGCCAGCAGCTTGTCCCGGGAGGAGAATTCACCCCTCCACTTT. It translates to CASSLSREENSPLHF.

In its sample, this clonotype was seen a few times. The V gene is TRBV24-1, the J gene TRBJ2-1, with D possibly matching TRBD2 (6 bases). Germline V gene sequence: CDR1 KGHDR, CDR2 SFDVKD. The CDR3 covers 18 residues. V shed 6 bases and J shed 7 bases, with 27 bases lying between them. CDR3 nucleotide sequence: TGTGCCACCAGTCCGACTTATCGGGTTAGCGGCCAATATAATGAGCAGTTCTTC. Amino acids: CATSPTYRVSGQYNEQFF.

This clonotype was detected a few times. The chain employs TRBV18 and TRBJ2-5; the match to TRBD1 covers 8 bases. Germline CDR1 reads KGHSH; CDR2 reads LQKENI. V lost 4 bases to trimming and J lost 1 base; unmatched junction nucleotides: 2. The CDR3 loop spans 14 amino acids. Here the CDR3 DNA reads TGTGCCAGCTCACAAGACAGGGGCCAAGAGACCCAGTACTTC. Protein: CASSQDRGQETQYF.

The sample holds many counts of this clonotype. The rearrangement uses TRBV29-1 and TRBJ2-1; 12 bases match TRBD2. After removal of 6 bases from V and 6 bases from J, the junction contained 6 bases not matched to a gene. Germline values: CDR1 SQVTM, CDR2 ANQGSEA. The CDR3 runs 14 residues. CDR3 loop: CSVNGLAGLNEQFF. The CDR3 DNA follows: TGCAGCGTAAATGGACTAGCGGGGCTCAATGAGCAGTTCTTC.

The chain combines TRBV6-2 or TRBV6-3 with TRBJ2-3; D possibly corresponds to TRBD1 (6 bases). The CDR3 spans 14 residues. CDR1 is MNHEY, CDR2 SVGEGT, per germline. V was clipped by 5 bases and J by 3 bases, with 12 bases between them. The CDR3 bases are TGTGCCAGCAGTACAGGGAGTGAGACAGATACGCAGTATTTT. Translated, it gives CASSTGSETDTQYF.

The chain has TRBV27 and TRBJ1-1; D gene ambiguous. CDR3 size: 13 residues. Looked up from germline, CDR1 is MNHEY and CDR2 is SMNVEV (reference sequence). V was clipped by 3 bases and J by 5 bases, with 10 bases between them. The CDR3 DNA is TGTGCCAGCAGTTTCTGGCAGACAACTGAAGCTTTCTTT. Translating it yields CASSFWQTTEAFF.

The rearrangement joins TRBV20-1 to TRBJ2-2; 15 positions match TRBD2. V gave up 1 base and J gave up 7 bases; unmatched junction bases: 7. This CDR3 region has 17 residues. Germline-derived CDR1 and CDR2 are DFQATT and SNEGSKA (reference sequence). The CDR3 reads CSARGGLAGGYGGELFF. In nucleotides, the CDR3 is TGCAGTGCTAGAGGCGGACTAGCGGGAGGGTATGGCGGGGAGCTGTTTTTT.

This chain connects TRBV6-5 to TRBJ2-2, with D unresolved. V was clipped by 2 bases and J by 5 bases, with 9 bases between them. Germline V gives CDR1 MNHEY, CDR2 SVGAGI. The CDR3 has 14 residues. The CDR3 spells CASSYESSTGELFF. CDR3 nucleotides: TGTGCCAGCAGTTACGAAAGTAGTACCGGGGAGCTGTTTTTT.

Note on this clonotype: At one end, the junction sequence differs from germline, possibly due to a read error. The chain recombines TRBV20-1 with TRBJ2-6; D is perhaps TRBD2 (5 bases). Germline V gives CDR1 DFQATT, CDR2 SNEGSKA (reference sequence). CDR3 size: 13 residues. In nucleotides, the CDR3 is TGCATTGCTAGCCTCTCTGGGGCCAACGTCCTGACTTTC. This codes for CIASLSGANVLTF.

The chain combines TRBV18 with TRBJ2-7; D is ambiguous. The CDR3 length is 13 residues. Deletions cut 2 bases from V and 7 bases from J, with 12 bases between. Germline V gene data show CDR1 as KGHSH and CDR2 as LQKENI. The CDR3, as DNA: TGTGCCAGCTCACCAGGCTCGCCGACGGAGCAGTACGTC. Residues: CASSPGSPTEQYV.

The J gene is TRBJ2-1, the V gene TRBV2; 9 positions match TRBD2. Germline V gene data show CDR1 as SNHLY and CDR2 as FYNNEI. Trimming removed 10 bases from V and 6 bases from J; junction bases left unmatched: 10. This CDR3 is 14 amino acids long. CDR3 region: CATYPGLASNEQFF. DNA for the CDR3: TGTGCCACCTACCCGGGACTAGCCTCCAATGAGCAGTTCTTC.

This clonotype was detected ten times or more. V is TRBV12-3 or TRBV12-4 and J is TRBJ2-7; D unclear. This CDR3 contains 12 residues. V was clipped by 5 bases and J by 7 bases, with 12 bases between them. CDR3 sequence (DNA): TGTGCCAGCAGTCCCCAAGTTAGAGAGCAGTACTTC. Protein product: CASSPQVREQYF.

This sequence joins TRBV12-3 or TRBV12-4 and TRBJ2-5; 8 nucleotides line up with TRBD1. V gave up 5 bases and J gave up 2 bases; unmatched junction bases: 4. The CDR3 has 14 amino acids. DNA for the CDR3: TGTGCCAGCAGTCGACAGGGGTTTCAAGAGACCCAGTACTTC. It translates to CASSRQGFQETQYF.

This clonotype showed up just a few times. The chain uses TRBV7-9 and TRBJ2-1; 7 nucleotides match TRBD2. The germline V gene has CDR1 SEHNR and CDR2 FQNEAQ (reference sequence). The CDR3 has 15 amino acids. The ends lost 3 bases at V and 7 bases at J; junction bases unmatched: 9. The CDR3 is CASSLGREKLNEQFF. CDR3 coding DNA: TGTGCCAGCAGCTTGGGGCGGGAGAAGTTGAATGAGCAGTTCTTC.

The rearrangement links TRBV20-1 to TRBJ1-5, with D hard to call. From germline, CDR1 is DFQATT and CDR2 SNEGSKA (reference sequence). CDR3 length equals 14 residues. With 6 bases removed from V and 1 base from J, the gap between germline ends came to 13 bases. DNA for the CDR3: TGCAGTGCCCCGGGCATTCAGAGCAATCAGCCCCAGCATTTT. Translating gives CSAPGIQSNQPQHF.

This clonotype has a count of ten or more. The J gene is TRBJ2-1, the V gene TRBV10-2; possible D gene TRBD2, 5 bases. The V end lost 8 bases, the J end lost 3 bases, and 14 bases lay between the germline ends. CDR1 is WSHSY and CDR2 is SAAADI in the germline V gene. The CDR3 is made up of 14 amino acids. The CDR3 DNA reads as TGCGCCAGCTCCCGTGATAGCGTCTACAATGAGCAGTTCTTC. Residues: CASSRDSVYNEQFF.

The chain carries TRBV20-1 and TRBJ1-1, with a weak D call TRBD1 (5 bases). V lost 3 bases and J lost 1, with 15 bases in between. Germline values: CDR1 DFQATT, CDR2 SNEGSKA (reference sequence). This CDR3 comprises 15 residues. CDR3 loop: CSARGRLFENTEAFF. The CDR3 region has the DNA TGCAGTGCTAGGGGACGGCTCTTTGAGAACACTGAAGCTTTCTTT.